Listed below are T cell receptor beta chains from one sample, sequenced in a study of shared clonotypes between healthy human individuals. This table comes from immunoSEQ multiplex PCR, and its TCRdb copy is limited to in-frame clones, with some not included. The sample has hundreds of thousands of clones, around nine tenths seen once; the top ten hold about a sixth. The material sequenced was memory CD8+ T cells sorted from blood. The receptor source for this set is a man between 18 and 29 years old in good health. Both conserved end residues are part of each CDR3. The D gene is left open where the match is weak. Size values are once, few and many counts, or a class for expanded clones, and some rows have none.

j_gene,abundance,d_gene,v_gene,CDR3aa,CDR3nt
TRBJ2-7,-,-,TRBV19,CASSIDSGPYEQYF,TGTGCCAGTAGTATCGACAGTGGGCCCTACGAGCAGTACTTC
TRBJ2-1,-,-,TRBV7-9,CASSAALGAGNEQFF,TGTGCCAGCAGCGCCGCTCTGGGGGCCGGGAATGAGCAGTTCTTC
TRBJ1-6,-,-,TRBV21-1,CASSNGSQSSYNSPLHF,TGTGCCAGCAGCAATGGCTCACAGAGCTCCTATAATTCACCCCTCCACTTT
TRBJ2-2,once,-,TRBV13,CASSLGLVDGELFF,TGTGCCAGCAGCTTAGGACTTGTAGACGGGGAGCTGTTTTTT
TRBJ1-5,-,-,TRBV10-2,CASSEEGVKGGTYSNQPQHF,TGCGCCAGCAGTGAAGAGGGGGTAAAAGGGGGAACCTATAGCAATCAGCCCCAGCATTTT
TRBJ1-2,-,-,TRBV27,CASSSDAGLANYGYTF,TGTGCCAGCAGTTCGGACGCAGGGTTAGCTAACTATGGCTACACCTTC
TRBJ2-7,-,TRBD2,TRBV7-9,CASSWPLADPYEQYF,TGTGCCAGCAGCTGGCCACTAGCGGACCCCTACGAGCAGTACTTC
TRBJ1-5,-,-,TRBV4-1,CASSQLQGGNQPQHF,TGCGCCAGCAGCCAGTTACAGGGAGGCAATCAGCCCCAGCATTTT
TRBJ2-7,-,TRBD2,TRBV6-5,CASSYGLADTYEQYF,TGTGCCAGCAGTTACGGACTAGCGGACACCTACGAGCAGTACTTC
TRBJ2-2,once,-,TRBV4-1,CASSLGAGTDTGELFF,TGCGCCAGCAGCCTAGGCGCGGGGACGGACACCGGGGAGCTGTTTTTT
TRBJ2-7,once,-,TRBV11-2,CASSLDSRYEQYF,TGTGCCAGCAGCTTAGATTCGAGATACGAGCAGTACTTC
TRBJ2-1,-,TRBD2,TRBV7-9,CASSGRTSFYNEQFF,TGTGCCAGCAGCGGGCGGACTAGCTTCTACAATGAGCAGTTCTTC
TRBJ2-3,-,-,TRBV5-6,CASSPEGPGRWTDTQYF,TGTGCCAGCAGCCCCGAGGGTCCAGGGCGGTGGACAGATACGCAGTATTTT
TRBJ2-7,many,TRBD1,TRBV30,CAWGTEDRSYEQYF,TGTGCCTGGGGGACAGAAGACCGCTCCTACGAGCAGTACTTC
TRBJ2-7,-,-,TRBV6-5,CASSYLGTDEQYF,TGTGCCAGCAGTTACCTGGGGACCGACGAGCAGTACTTC
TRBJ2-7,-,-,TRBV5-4,CASSSWTESYEQYF,TGTGCCAGCAGTTCGTGGACGGAATCCTACGAGCAGTACTTC
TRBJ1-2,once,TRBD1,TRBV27,CASSPLTAGGYGYTF,TGTGCCAGCAGTCCCCTTACCGCAGGGGGCTATGGCTACACCTTC
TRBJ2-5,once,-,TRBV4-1,CASSQGGFRQQETQYF,TGCGCCAGCAGCCAAGGGGGATTTAGACAGCAAGAGACCCAGTACTTC
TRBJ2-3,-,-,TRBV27,CASSSSVTGLRDTQYF,TGTGCCAGCAGTTCATCCGTGACGGGGCTGCGAGATACGCAGTATTTT
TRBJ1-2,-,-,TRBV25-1,CASSEYWQDNYGYTF,TGTGCCAGCAGTGAATATTGGCAAGATAACTATGGCTACACCTTC
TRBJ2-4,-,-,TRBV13,CASSLEGKNIQYF,TGTGCCAGCAGCTTAGAGGGAAAAAACATTCAGTACTTC
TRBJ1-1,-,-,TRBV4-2,CASSQAWAWDTEAFF,TGTGCCAGCAGCCAAGCTTGGGCCTGGGACACTGAAGCTTTCTTT
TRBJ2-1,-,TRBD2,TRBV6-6,CASSLREGHYNEQFF,TGTGCCAGCAGCTTACGGGAGGGGCACTACAATGAGCAGTTCTTC
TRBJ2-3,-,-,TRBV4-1,CASSQDRTSHTDTQYF,TGCGCCAGCAGCCAAGATAGGACCAGTCACACAGATACGCAGTATTTT
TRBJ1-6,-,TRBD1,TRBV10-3,CAISEGAGGWSSYNSPLHF,TGTGCCATCAGTGAGGGTGCAGGGGGTTGGAGCTCCTATAATTCACCCCTCCACTTT
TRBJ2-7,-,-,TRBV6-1,CASSWTTSYEQYF,TGTGCCAGCAGTTGGACCACCTCCTACGAGCAGTACTTC
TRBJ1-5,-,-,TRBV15,CATAGPNQPQHF,TGTGCCACAGCAGGACCTAATCAGCCCCAGCATTTT
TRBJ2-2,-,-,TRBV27,CASSFPNTGELFF,TGTGCCAGCAGTTTCCCTAACACCGGGGAGCTGTTTTTT
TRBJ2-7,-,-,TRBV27,CASTSGVQYEQYF,TGTGCCAGCACTTCTGGAGTTCAGTACGAGCAGTACTTC
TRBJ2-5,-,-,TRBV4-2,CASSQDQGWGETQYF,TGTGCCAGCAGCCAAGACCAGGGTTGGGGAGAGACCCAGTACTTC
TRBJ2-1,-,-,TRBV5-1,CASSLALFTVDEQFF,TGCGCCAGCAGCTTGGCCTTATTCACAGTGGATGAGCAGTTCTTC
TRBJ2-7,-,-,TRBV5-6,CASSSDSVGYEQYF,TGTGCCAGCAGCTCCGACTCCGTCGGGTACGAGCAGTACTTC
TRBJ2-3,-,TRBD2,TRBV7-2,CASSFGTSVGTDTQYF,TGTGCCAGCAGCTTTGGGACTAGCGTAGGCACAGATACGCAGTATTTT
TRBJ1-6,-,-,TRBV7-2,CASTFLGIPLSPLHF,TGTGCCAGCACCTTCTTGGGGATCCCCCTGTCACCCCTCCACTTT
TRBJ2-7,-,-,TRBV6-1,CASSEVGIVWGYEQYF,TGTGCCAGCAGTGAAGTGGGGATCGTTTGGGGCTACGAGCAGTACTTC
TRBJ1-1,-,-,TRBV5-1,CASSLALGGLRVTEAFF,TGCGCCAGCAGCTTGGCATTGGGCGGGCTGAGGGTTACTGAAGCTTTCTTT
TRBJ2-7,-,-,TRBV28,CASSLTGVIYEQYF,TGTGCCAGCAGTTTGACAGGTGTAATATACGAGCAGTACTTC
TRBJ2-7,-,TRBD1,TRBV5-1,CASSSMTGYDSYEQYF,TGCGCCAGCAGCTCAATGACAGGGTACGACTCCTACGAGCAGTACTTC
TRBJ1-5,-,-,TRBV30,CAWSVKAFFGIGRINQPQHF,TGTGCCTGGAGTGTCAAGGCATTCTTTGGGATCGGACGAATCAATCAGCCCCAGCATTTT
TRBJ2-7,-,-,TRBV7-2,CASSLGQVGAYEQYF,TGTGCCAGCAGCTTAGGCCAGGTGGGAGCCTACGAGCAGTACTTC
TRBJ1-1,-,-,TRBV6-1,CASRSRTEAFF,TGTGCCAGCAGGTCCAGGACTGAAGCTTTCTTT
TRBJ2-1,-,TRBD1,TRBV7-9,CASTVSPWDREGTEQFF,TGTGCCAGCACCGTTTCCCCCTGGGACAGGGAAGGTACTGAGCAGTTCTTC
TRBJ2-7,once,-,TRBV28,CASTPAQPSEQYF,TGTGCCAGCACCCCGGCCCAACCTTCCGAGCAGTACTTC
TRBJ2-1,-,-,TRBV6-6,CASQAWYNEQFF,TGTGCCAGCCAAGCTTGGTACAATGAGCAGTTCTTC
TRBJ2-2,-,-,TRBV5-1,CASSLWDWNTGELFF,TGCGCCAGCAGCTTATGGGACTGGAACACCGGGGAGCTGTTTTTT
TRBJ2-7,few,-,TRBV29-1,CSVPTGNEQYF,TGCAGCGTTCCCACCGGTAACGAGCAGTACTTC
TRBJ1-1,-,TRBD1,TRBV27,CASSWTGANTEAFF,TGTGCCAGCAGTTGGACAGGGGCAAACACTGAAGCTTTCTTT
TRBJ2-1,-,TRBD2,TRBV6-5,CASSLLAGGYNEQFF,TGTGCCAGCAGCCTCCTAGCGGGAGGATACAATGAGCAGTTCTTC
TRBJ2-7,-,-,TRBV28,CAGGRAHEQYF,TGTGCCGGGGGTCGGGCCCACGAGCAGTACTTC
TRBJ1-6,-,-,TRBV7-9,CASSLSSGGLDNSPLHF,TGTGCCAGCAGCTTAAGTTCTGGAGGGCTGGATAATTCACCCCTCCACTTT
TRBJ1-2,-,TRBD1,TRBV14,CASSRGQGNYGYTF,TGTGCCAGCAGCCGCGGACAGGGGAACTATGGCTACACCTTC
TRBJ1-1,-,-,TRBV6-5,CASSSLQGPTEAFF,TGTGCCAGCAGTTCCCTGCAGGGCCCCACTGAAGCTTTCTTT
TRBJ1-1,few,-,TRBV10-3,CAISEGRASEAFF,TGTGCCATCAGTGAAGGGAGGGCCTCTGAAGCTTTCTTT
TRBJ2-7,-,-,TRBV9,CASSVGPTYEQYF,TGTGCCAGCAGCGTAGGGCCCACCTACGAGCAGTACTTC
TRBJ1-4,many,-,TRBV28,CASRSGTADHFNEKLFF,TGTGCCAGCAGAAGCGGGACGGCCGATCATTTTAATGAAAAACTGTTTTTT
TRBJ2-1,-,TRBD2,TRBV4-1,CASSPRDGRSYNEQFF,TGCGCCAGCAGCCCCCGAGACGGGAGGTCCTACAATGAGCAGTTCTTC
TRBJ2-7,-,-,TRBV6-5,CASSYSPFYEQYF,TGTGCCAGCAGTTACAGTCCATTCTACGAGCAGTACTTC
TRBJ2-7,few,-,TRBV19,CASSMHITYEQYF,TGTGCCAGTAGTATGCACATAACCTACGAGCAGTACTTC
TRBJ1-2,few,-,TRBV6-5,CASSYEGGAPYGYTF,TGTGCCAGCAGTTACGAGGGGGGCGCTCCCTATGGCTACACCTTC